This T cell receptor (beta chain) was profiled in a study of cytomegalovirus exposure and HLA in healthy donors. Regarding the study as a whole: Using the classifier, cytomegalovirus status was reportedly diagnosed with high specificity and sensitivity. There were around 160 TCR beta chains listed as cytomegalovirus-associated.

Remarks on this clone: Its antigen is undetermined.

Here immunoSEQ multiplex PCR was the method, and the copy in TCRdb shows in-frame clones only, minus some. The sample lists roughly 110,000 clones, about 88% occurring once. Sample: PBMCs. The receptor comes from a woman aged 18-29 years in good health and CMV-seropositive.

This CDR3 is CASSPNSVPSGNTIYF. The DNA of the CDR3 is TGTGCCAGCTCACCAAATAGTGTTCCCTCTGGAAACACCATATATTTT. The chain is built from TRBV18 and TRBJ1-3; D is unresolved. Trimming took 2 bases from V and 0 from J, leaving 11 bases between them. Germline CDR1 KGHSH, CDR2 LQKENI. The CDR3 has 16 residues.